This is a list of T cell receptor beta chains from one sample in a study of OX40 agonist ivuxolimab in advanced cancers. Here immunoSEQ multiplex PCR was the method, and the copy in TCRdb shows in-frame clones only, minus some. The sample contains some 35,000 clones, roughly 80% of which appear only once. The material was CD4+ or CD8+ T cells sorted from blood, obtained in a trial of the OX40 agonist ivuxolimab. These receptors were taken from an adult with an advanced solid tumor such as melanoma, head and neck, liver or kidney cancer. The CDR3 runs from the conserved cysteine through the conserved F or W. The order of the fields is V gene, clone size, D gene, J gene, CDR3 protein, CDR3 DNA. A D gene is named only where the DNA matches it firmly. Clone size, where shown, is once, few, many, or a class for clones that have expanded.

TRBV7-7	-	-	TRBJ2-3	CASSFEGPPDTQYF	TGTGCTAGCAGCTTTGAGGGGCCCCCCGATACGCAGTATTTT
TRBV28	-	-	TRBJ1-1	CASRGYTEAFF	TGTGCCAGCAGAGGGTACACTGAAGCTTTCTTT
TRBV10-3	-	TRBD2	TRBJ2-3	CAIRERGGGSADTQYF	TGTGCCATCAGAGAGCGGGGGGGCGGTAGCGCAGATACGCAGTATTTT
TRBV28	-	TRBD2	TRBJ2-7	CASKTSGLYYEQYF	TGTGCCAGCAAGACTAGCGGGCTTTACTACGAGCAGTACTTC
TRBV18	-	-	TRBJ2-2	CASSPLARGGTGELFF	TGTGCCAGCTCACCCCTCGCCAGGGGTGGCACCGGGGAGCTGTTTTTT
TRBV7-8	-	-	TRBJ1-1	CASSLAMAGAFF	TGTGCCAGCAGCTTAGCGATGGCGGGAGCTTTCTTT
TRBV7-9	once	TRBD1	TRBJ1-4	CASTGQIDEKLFF	TGTGCCAGTACGGGACAGATAGATGAAAAACTGTTTTTT
TRBV10-3	-	-	TRBJ1-4	CAISDSGYPTNEKLFF	TGTGCCATCAGTGATTCGGGGTATCCAACTAATGAAAAACTGTTTTTT
TRBV7-6	-	TRBD2	TRBJ2-3	CASSLEASGGVSETDTQYF	TGTGCCAGCAGCTTAGAAGCTAGCGGGGGGGTTAGTGAAACAGATACGCAGTATTTT
TRBV18	-	-	TRBJ1-2	CASSPAVGYTF	TGTGCCAGCTCACCAGCAGTCGGCTACACCTTC
TRBV29-1	-	-	TRBJ2-1	CSVPQPNNEQFF	TGCAGCGTTCCCCAACCGAACAATGAGCAGTTCTTC
TRBV6-1	-	-	TRBJ1-1	CASSRQVDTEAFF	TGTGCCAGCAGCAGACAGGTCGACACTGAAGCTTTCTTT
TRBV12-5	-	-	TRBJ2-1	CASGLVGNNEQFF	TGTGCTAGTGGTTTGGTAGGGAACAATGAGCAGTTCTTC
TRBV10-1	-	-	TRBJ2-4	CASSALTGPAGAKNIQYF	TGCGCCAGCAGCGCTTTGACAGGCCCCGCCGGTGCCAAAAACATTCAGTACTTC
TRBV9	-	TRBD2	TRBJ2-3	CASSVSGSDTQYF	TGTGCCAGCAGCGTCAGCGGGAGTGATACGCAGTATTTT
TRBV6-4	-	-	TRBJ2-2	CASSDSDSTGELFF	TGTGCCAGCAGTGACTCGGACAGCACCGGGGAGCTGTTTTTT
TRBV6-5	-	TRBD2	TRBJ2-5	CASKISGGAQETQYF	TGTGCCAGCAAGATTAGCGGGGGGGCCCAAGAGACCCAGTACTTC
TRBV28	-	-	TRBJ2-1	CASSLIDNEQFF	TGTGCCAGCAGTTTAATCGATAATGAGCAGTTCTTC
TRBV6-1	-	-	TRBJ1-5	CASSQGLWSNQPQHF	TGTGCCAGCAGCCAGGGGTTATGGAGCAATCAGCCCCAGCATTTT
TRBV11-2	-	-	TRBJ1-6	CASSFQDSSNSPLHF	TGTGCCAGCAGCTTCCAGGACAGTTCTAATTCACCCCTCCACTTT
TRBV5-5	few	-	TRBJ1-5	CASSPGPLATWGQPQHF	TGTGCCAGCAGCCCGGGCCCTTTGGCGACCTGGGGACAGCCCCAGCATTTT
TRBV27	-	-	TRBJ2-1	CASSWAGGAEQFF	TGTGCCAGCAGTTGGGCAGGGGGGGCTGAGCAGTTCTTC
TRBV5-4	-	-	TRBJ2-3	CASSFLEGTDTQYF	TGTGCCAGCAGCTTTCTAGAGGGCACAGATACGCAGTATTTT
TRBV11-2	-	TRBD2	TRBJ2-3	CASSLEPSGIVTDTQYF	TGTGCCAGCAGCTTAGAACCCAGCGGGATAGTTACAGATACGCAGTATTTT
TRBV5-6	-	TRBD1	TRBJ2-1	CASSRSRTGSYNEQFF	TGTGCCAGCAGCCGCAGCCGGACAGGGTCCTACAATGAGCAGTTCTTC
TRBV28	-	-	TRBJ2-3	CASSLGGEADTQYF	TGTGCCAGCAGTTTAGGGGGTGAGGCAGATACGCAGTATTTT
TRBV19	-	TRBD1	TRBJ2-1	CASSGGQGRNEQFF	TGTGCCAGTAGTGGGGGACAGGGGAGGAATGAGCAGTTCTTC
TRBV13	-	TRBD2	TRBJ2-5	CASSAGLGIGETQYF	TGTGCCAGCAGCGCGGGACTAGGGATCGGGGAGACCCAGTACTTC
TRBV4-1	-	TRBD2	TRBJ2-4	CASSQERASGRKNIQYF	TGCGCCAGCAGCCAAGAAAGGGCTAGCGGGAGGAAAAACATTCAGTACTTC
TRBV18	-	-	TRBJ1-1	CASSARKQTMNTEAFF	TGTGCCAGCTCAGCGCGGAAGCAGACCATGAACACTGAAGCTTTCTTT
TRBV19	-	TRBD2	TRBJ2-6	CASIAGRMTGANVLTF	TGTGCCAGTATAGCGGGACGGATGACTGGGGCCAACGTCCTGACTTTC
TRBV18	once	-	TRBJ1-1	CASSPLNREGEAFF	TGTGCCAGCTCCCCTCTAAACAGGGAGGGTGAAGCTTTCTTT
TRBV18	few	TRBD1	TRBJ1-4	CASSPRTGAEKLFF	TGTGCCAGCTCACCTAGAACAGGGGCCGAAAAACTGTTTTTT
TRBV2	-	TRBD2	TRBJ2-1	CASTLAGGSYNEQFF	TGTGCCAGCACTTTGGCGGGGGGCTCCTACAATGAGCAGTTCTTC
TRBV30	once	-	TRBJ1-1	CAWVRLDTEAFF	TGTGCCTGGGTCAGACTTGACACTGAAGCTTTCTTT
TRBV6-1	few	TRBD1	TRBJ2-7	CASSETLRDRGSF	TGTGCCAGCAGTGAAACGTTACGGGACAGGGGCTCTTTC
TRBV15	-	TRBD2	TRBJ2-1	CATSRVTSDYNEQFF	TGTGCCACCAGCAGAGTGACTAGCGACTACAATGAGCAGTTCTTC
TRBV27	-	-	TRBJ2-7	CASTTWQGGSYEQYF	TGTGCCAGCACAACATGGCAGGGGGGTTCCTACGAGCAGTACTTC
TRBV19	once	-	TRBJ2-7	CASSMTGGIYEQYF	TGTGCCAGTAGTATGACCGGGGGCATCTACGAGCAGTACTTC
TRBV11-1	-	-	TRBJ2-5	CASSHPRGVRYQETQYF	TGTGCCAGCAGCCACCCCAGGGGAGTACGGTACCAAGAGACCCAGTACTTC
TRBV6-1	-	-	TRBJ2-7	CASNLAAQNSYEQYF	TGTGCCAGCAATCTTGCGGCTCAGAACTCCTACGAGCAGTACTTC
TRBV7-9	once	-	TRBJ1-3	CASSPPGAPGNTIYF	TGTGCCAGCAGCCCCCCCGGGGCGCCGGGAAACACCATATATTTT
TRBV4-2	-	-	TRBJ2-7	CASSPPTGRSSYEQYF	TGTGCCAGCAGCCCCCCCACAGGGAGGAGCTCCTACGAGCAGTACTTC
TRBV7-2	-	-	TRBJ1-5	CASSLDGMNDQPQHF	TGTGCCAGCAGCTTAGATGGAATGAACGATCAGCCCCAGCATTTT
TRBV10-3	-	TRBD1	TRBJ1-1	CATESRQGARDTEAFF	TGTGCCACAGAATCCAGACAGGGGGCGCGGGACACTGAAGCTTTCTTT
TRBV5-5	once	-	TRBJ1-2	CASSLIWTVSNYGYTF	TGTGCCAGCAGCTTGATCTGGACAGTTTCTAACTATGGCTACACCTTC
TRBV5-1	-	-	TRBJ1-2	CASTPDITNYGYTF	TGCGCCAGCACCCCGGACATTACTAACTATGGCTACACCTTC
TRBV9	-	-	TRBJ1-1	CASSPRGETEAFF	TGTGCCAGCAGCCCTAGGGGGGAGACTGAAGCTTTCTTT
TRBV15	-	TRBD1	TRBJ1-4	CATARGLDEKLFF	TGTGCCACCGCCAGGGGGCTGGATGAAAAACTGTTTTTT
TRBV15	-	-	TRBJ2-5	CATSRSPQGQETQYF	TGTGCCACCAGCAGATCCCCACAGGGCCAGGAGACCCAGTACTTC
TRBV19	-	-	TRBJ2-1	CASSIVPGRNEQFF	TGTGCCAGTAGTATTGTGCCAGGGAGGAATGAGCAGTTCTTC
TRBV19	-	-	TRBJ1-3	CASSITGISGNTIYF	TGTGCCAGTAGTATAACAGGAATCTCTGGAAACACCATATATTTT
TRBV5-1	-	TRBD1	TRBJ2-7	CASSLGYRGEGEQYF	TGCGCCAGCAGCTTGGGTTACAGGGGAGAAGGCGAGCAGTACTTC
TRBV9	-	-	TRBJ1-2	CASSPDYNYGYTF	TGTGCCAGCAGCCCCGATTATAACTATGGCTACACCTTC
TRBV2	-	TRBD1	TRBJ1-2	CASTGGTHNYGYTF	TGTGCCAGCACAGGGGGGACACATAACTATGGCTACACCTTC
TRBV27	-	TRBD1	TRBJ2-5	CASRLRTGSLETQYF	TGTGCCAGCAGACTACGGACAGGGAGTTTGGAGACCCAGTACTTC
TRBV27	-	TRBD1	TRBJ1-1	CASSSTPDRQAFF	TGTGCCAGCAGTTCCACCCCGGACAGGCAAGCTTTCTTT
TRBV5-4	-	-	TRBJ1-6	CATGSSYNSPLHF	TGTGCCACGGGTAGCTCCTATAATTCACCCCTCCACTTT
TRBV28	-	TRBD2	TRBJ2-1	CASTTGLAGERGNEQFF	TGTGCCAGCACCACGGGACTAGCGGGAGAACGTGGCAATGAGCAGTTCTTC